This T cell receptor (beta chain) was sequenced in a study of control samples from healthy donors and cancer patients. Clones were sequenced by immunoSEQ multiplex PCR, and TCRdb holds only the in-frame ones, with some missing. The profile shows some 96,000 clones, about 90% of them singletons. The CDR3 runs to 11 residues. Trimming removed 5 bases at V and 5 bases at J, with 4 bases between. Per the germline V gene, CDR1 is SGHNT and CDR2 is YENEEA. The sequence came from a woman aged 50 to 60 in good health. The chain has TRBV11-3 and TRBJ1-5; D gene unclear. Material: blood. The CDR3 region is CASSRDQPQHF. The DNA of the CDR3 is TGTGCCAGCAGCCGCGATCAGCCCCAGCATTTT.